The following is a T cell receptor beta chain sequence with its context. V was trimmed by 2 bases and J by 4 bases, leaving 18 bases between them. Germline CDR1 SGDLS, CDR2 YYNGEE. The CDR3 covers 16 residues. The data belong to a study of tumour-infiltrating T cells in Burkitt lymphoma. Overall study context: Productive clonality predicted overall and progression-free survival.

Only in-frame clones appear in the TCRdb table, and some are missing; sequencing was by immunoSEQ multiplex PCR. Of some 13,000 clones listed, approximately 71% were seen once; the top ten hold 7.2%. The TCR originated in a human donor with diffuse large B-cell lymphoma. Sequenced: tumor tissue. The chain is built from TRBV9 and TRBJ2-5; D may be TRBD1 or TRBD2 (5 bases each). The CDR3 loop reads CASSVAGGGRGETQYF. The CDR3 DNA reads TGTGCCAGCAGCGTGGCGGGTGGGGGACGGGGAGAGACCCAGTACTTC.